This TCR beta chain was obtained from a study of blood T cell repertoires in COVID-19. In the original workflow: By means of reference gene primer amplification, nucleated cell counts were estimated. The method was immunoSEQ multiplex PCR; TCRdb's version includes in-frame clones alone and lacks a portion of them. The DNA was the basis for D and trimming; V, J and clone size are from that table. The profile covers under 75,000 clones, with roughly 89% appearing a single time and 2% taken by the ten largest. Between the trimmed V and J ends, which lost 6 bases and 5 bases, there was a span of 13 bases. This CDR3 has 13 residues.

Sequenced material: peripheral blood. The chain recombines TRBV12-3 or TRBV12-4 with TRBJ1-1; D unclear. This clonotype originated in a young man with acute or convalescent COVID-19. The CDR3 loop is CASRSGAGTEAFF. The CDR3 nucleotides read TGTGCCAGCAGGTCGGGAGCGGGGACTGAAGCTTTCTTT.